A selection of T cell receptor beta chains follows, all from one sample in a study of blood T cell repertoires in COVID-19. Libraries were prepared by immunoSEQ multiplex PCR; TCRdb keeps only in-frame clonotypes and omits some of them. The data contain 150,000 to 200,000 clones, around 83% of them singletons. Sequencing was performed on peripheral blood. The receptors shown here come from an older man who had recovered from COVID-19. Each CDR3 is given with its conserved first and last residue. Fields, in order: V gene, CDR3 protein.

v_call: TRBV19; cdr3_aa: CASSIDGSNSDEQFF
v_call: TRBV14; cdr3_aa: CASSQRDRVQETQYF
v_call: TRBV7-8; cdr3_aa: CASSRQGSVGEKLFF
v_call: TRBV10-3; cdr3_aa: CAIRGRDGETQYF
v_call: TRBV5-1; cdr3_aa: CASSTGQGTHYGYTF
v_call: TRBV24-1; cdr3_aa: CATSESPGGVSGANVLTF
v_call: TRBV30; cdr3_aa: CAWASGGALSNEQFF
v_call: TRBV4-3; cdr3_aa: CASSQDFRVTEAFF
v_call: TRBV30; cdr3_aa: CAWSAESDYNEQFF
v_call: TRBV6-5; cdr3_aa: CASALGAASKNIQYF
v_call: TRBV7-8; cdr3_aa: CASSLAGLAGGDTDTQYF
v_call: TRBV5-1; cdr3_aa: CASSPMWDSYGYTF
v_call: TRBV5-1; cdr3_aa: CASSGGLAGNQETQYF
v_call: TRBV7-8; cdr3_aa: CASSSPGLAGVETQYF
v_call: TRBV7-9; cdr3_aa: CASSPTRGLYGYTF
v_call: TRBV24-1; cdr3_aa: CAISRTSGYNEQFF
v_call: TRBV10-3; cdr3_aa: CAADSGATQETQYF
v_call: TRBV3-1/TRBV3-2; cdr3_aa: CASSHSGDETQYF
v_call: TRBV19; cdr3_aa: CASSMASGSPLHF
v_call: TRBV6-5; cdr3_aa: CASSKTSGRYNEQFF
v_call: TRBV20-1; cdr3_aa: CSASFTGWGTEAFF
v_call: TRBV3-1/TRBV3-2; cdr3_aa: CASSQRGDLTYEQYF
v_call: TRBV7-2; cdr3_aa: CASRPGLAGDEQYF
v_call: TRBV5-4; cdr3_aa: CASSSGVSDTQYF
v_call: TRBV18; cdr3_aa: CASSQNEGRHGYTF
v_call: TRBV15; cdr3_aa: CATSRENSRRADTQYF
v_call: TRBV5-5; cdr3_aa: CASSPHRQGGTEAFF
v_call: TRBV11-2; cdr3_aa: CASSPHGPRDINTGELFF
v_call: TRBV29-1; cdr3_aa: CSVVTAYEQYF
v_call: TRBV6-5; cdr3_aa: CASREDRGRPGEQYF
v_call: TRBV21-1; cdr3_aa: CASSDAHGVTRGTGELFF
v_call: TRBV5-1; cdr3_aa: CASSTGQGAPADTQYF
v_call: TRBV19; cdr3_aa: CASSIARRGLISGANVLTF
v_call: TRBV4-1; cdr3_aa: CASSQDPAGAIGYGYTF
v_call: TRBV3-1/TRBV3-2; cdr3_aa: CASSQPSGVPYEQYF
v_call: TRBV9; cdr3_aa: CASSVEGVGYGYTF
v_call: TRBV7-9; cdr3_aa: CASSLQGDTGYTF
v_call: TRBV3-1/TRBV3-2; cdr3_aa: CASSEGQLGGGYTF
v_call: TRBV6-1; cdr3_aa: CASSEALTVTGFANQPQHF
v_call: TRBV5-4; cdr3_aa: CASSVTGGETQYF
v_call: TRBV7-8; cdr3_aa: CASINSGNTYEQYF
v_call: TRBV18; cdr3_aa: CASSPYRLRGLGDTQYF
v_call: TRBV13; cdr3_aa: CASSLGLGDLAYEQYF
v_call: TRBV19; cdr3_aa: CASRPSEQYF
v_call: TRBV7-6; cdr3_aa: CASSLDRNTEAFF
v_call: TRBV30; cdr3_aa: CAWTFGNTIYF
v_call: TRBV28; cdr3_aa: CASSYPSGSSYEQYF
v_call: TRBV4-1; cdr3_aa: CASSQDRVGVTGELFF
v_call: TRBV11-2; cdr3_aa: CASSLFPPGRGTDTQYF